Listed below are T cell receptor beta chains from one sample, sequenced in a study of CD8 T cells in ankylosing spondylitis. TCRdb redid the calling of the 5' RACE reads with MiXCR, one entry per CDR3 protein. The sample has roughly 440,000 distinct CDR3 sequences; approximately 17% are singletons. Sample: blood, either unsorted or a sorted T cell fraction (not recorded which). The origin of the receptors is a male donor with ankylosing spondylitis. The CDR3 runs from the conserved cysteine through the conserved F or W. D genes are given only for firm matches. The size of a clone is reported for some rows only, either as once, few or many, or as a class for expanded clones.

>TRBD2|TRBJ2-1|TRBV2|.
CASSDVTSGSNEQFF
TGTGCCAGCAGTGACGTGACTAGCGGGAGTAATGAGCAGTTCTTC
>.|TRBJ1-1|TRBV6-1|.
CASSAPGWYGTEAFF
TGTGCCAGCAGTGCGCCCGGGTGGTACGGCACTGAAGCTTTCTTT
>.|TRBJ1-5|TRBV2|.
CASRSGRGNQPQHF
TGTGCCAGCAGGAGCGGCAGGGGCAATCAGCCCCAGCATTTT
>TRBD1|TRBJ1-4|TRBV7-8|many
CASSLVTGQGEKLFF
TGTGCCAGCAGCTTAGTAACTGGACAGGGCGAAAAACTGTTTTTT
>.|TRBJ1-1|TRBV4-1|few
CASSHALKRRTVDTEAFF
TGCGCCAGCAGCCATGCCTTAAAACGTAGAACGGTGGACACTGAAGCTTTCTTT
>TRBD2|TRBJ2-5|TRBV6-2/TRBV6-3|few
CASSYTGLVVETQYF
TGTGCCAGCAGTTACACGGGACTAGTCGTAGAGACCCAGTACTTC
>.|TRBJ1-1|TRBV7-9|few
CASSLAMGGIEAFF
TGTGCCAGCAGCTTAGCTATGGGCGGAATTGAAGCTTTCTTT
>.|TRBJ2-1|TRBV20-1|many
CSAREGSSYNEQFF
TGCAGTGCTAGGGAAGGGAGCTCCTACAATGAGCAGTTCTTC
>.|TRBJ1-1|TRBV6-1|few
CASNPDSLNTEAFF
TGTGCCAGCAACCCGGACAGCCTGAACACTGAAGCTTTCTTT
>.|TRBJ1-2|TRBV7-9|.
CASCTSLYGYTF
TGTGCCAGCTGCACCAGCCTCTATGGCTACACCTTC
>.|TRBJ2-7|TRBV4-3|few
CASSQAMSGPYEQYF
TGCGCCAGCAGCCAAGCGATGAGCGGACCCTACGAGCAGTACTTC
>TRBD1|TRBJ1-6|TRBV27|few
CASSYRGVRNSPLHF
TGTGCCAGCAGCTACAGGGGAGTGCGGAATTCACCCCTCCACTTT
>.|TRBJ2-6|TRBV11-2|.
CASSLRGPRSGANVLTF
TGTGCCAGCAGCTTACGAGGCCCGAGGTCTGGGGCCAACGTCCTGACTTTC
>.|TRBJ2-1|TRBV20-1|.
CSARAWTKYNEQFF
TGCAGTGCTAGAGCCTGGACCAAGTACAATGAGCAGTTCTTC
>.|TRBJ2-5|TRBV29-1|.
CSVESHRGGETQYF
TGCAGCGTTGAATCACACAGGGGAGGCGAGACCCAGTACTTC
>.|TRBJ2-1|TRBV6-2/TRBV6-3|.
CASSSLAEDYNEQFF
TGTGCCAGCAGTTCGTTAGCGGAGGACTACAATGAGCAGTTCTTC
>TRBD2|TRBJ2-7|TRBV11-2|few
CASSLVSLASYEQYF
TGTGCCAGCAGCTTAGTCTCACTAGCGAGTTACGAGCAGTACTTC
>.|TRBJ1-2|TRBV4-2|few
CASSQDARDGGTF
TGTGCCAGCAGCCAAGATGCCAGGGACGGTGGCACCTTC
>TRBD2|TRBJ2-1|TRBV12-3/TRBV12-4|.
CASVVDSTSGSNEQFF
TGTGCCAGCGTCGTAGACTCGACTAGCGGGAGCAATGAGCAGTTCTTC
>TRBD2|TRBJ2-7|TRBV4-2|.
CASSQDADFLAGGPWEQYF
TGTGCCAGCAGCCAAGACGCGGATTTTCTAGCGGGGGGGCCTTGGGAGCAGTACTTC
>.|TRBJ2-7|TRBV20-1|many
CSMREPSYEQYF
TGCAGTATGCGGGAACCCTCCTACGAGCAGTACTTC
>.|TRBJ2-5|TRBV15|.
CATSRGLGQGQETQYF
TGTGCCACCAGCAGAGGCTTGGGCCAAGGGCAAGAGACCCAGTACTTC
>.|TRBJ1-5|TRBV6-1|few
CASRPRKKEAQPQHF
TGTGCCAGCAGACCCCGGAAGAAGGAAGCTCAGCCCCAGCATTTT
>.|TRBJ2-1|TRBV7-2|.
CASSLQGGSYNEQFF
TGTGCCAGCAGCCTACAGGGGGGGTCCTACAATGAGCAGTTCTTC
>TRBD2|TRBJ2-3|TRBV7-9|few
CASSPWAGETDTQYF
TGTGCCAGCAGCCCGTGGGCGGGAGAAACAGATACGCAGTATTTT
>.|TRBJ2-5|TRBV11-2|.
CASSFWGETQYF
TGTGCCAGCAGCTTCTGGGGAGAGACCCAGTACTTC
>.|TRBJ2-7|TRBV29-1|.
CSVDTGRYEQYF
TGCAGCGTTGATACAGGGAGATACGAGCAGTACTTC
>.|TRBJ2-5|TRBV6-1|.
CASSLPQGKGQETQYF
TGTGCCAGCAGCCTCCCTCAGGGGAAGGGACAAGAGACCCAGTACTTC
>TRBD1|TRBJ1-2|TRBV7-8|.
CASSYTGTVSYGYTF
TGTGCCAGCAGCTATACCGGGACAGTTAGCTATGGCTACACCTTC
>.|TRBJ1-2|TRBV18|.
CASSPRGLDYTF
TGTGCCAGCTCACCCAGGGGATTGGATTACACCTTC
>.|TRBJ1-4|TRBV7-9|few
CASHPLDRGREKLFF
TGTGCCAGCCACCCCTTAGACCGGGGGCGGGAAAAACTGTTTTTT
>.|TRBJ2-2|TRBV11-2|few
CASSLMIGGIGELFF
TGTGCCAGCAGCTTAATGATAGGGGGGATCGGGGAGCTGTTTTTT
>TRBD1|TRBJ2-2|TRBV20-1|few
CSASGQGDTGELFF
TGCAGTGCTAGCGGACAGGGCGACACCGGGGAGCTGTTTTTT
>.|TRBJ2-1|TRBV5-1|few
CASSPWGDNSNEQFF
TGCGCCAGCAGCCCCTGGGGGGATAATTCGAATGAGCAGTTCTTC
>.|TRBJ2-7|TRBV12-3/TRBV12-4|many
CASSHGRRSSYEQYF
TGTGCCAGCAGCCACGGACGTAGGAGCTCCTACGAGCAGTACTTC
>.|TRBJ2-2|TRBV12-3/TRBV12-4|many
CASRGLVAELFF
TGTGCCAGCAGAGGGCTAGTAGCGGAGCTGTTTTTT
>.|TRBJ2-1|TRBV20-1|few
CSARGPLEEQFF
TGCAGTGCTAGGGGTCCCCTAGAAGAGCAGTTCTTC
>.|TRBJ2-2|TRBV20-1|.
CSAQATRTSNTGELFF
TGCAGTGCGCAAGCGACCCGGACATCGAACACCGGGGAGCTGTTTTTT
>.|TRBJ1-4|TRBV29-1|few
CSVLDGFNEKLFF
TGCAGCGTCCTCGATGGGTTTAATGAAAAACTGTTTTTT
>.|TRBJ2-5|TRBV27|.
CASSLSRGPKGASWETQYF
TGTGCCAGCAGTTTATCGCGGGGACCCAAGGGGGCATCATGGGAGACCCAGTACTTC
>.|TRBJ1-1|TRBV6-1|.
CASSEGGRPSEAFF
TGTGCCAGCAGTGAAGGGGGGAGACCTAGTGAAGCTTTCTTT
>.|TRBJ2-7|TRBV7-2|.
CASSIAGTQTYEQYF
TGTGCCAGCAGCATTGCCGGGACTCAGACCTACGAGCAGTACTTC
>TRBD1|TRBJ2-3|TRBV6-1|.
CASSTGQARTDTQYF
TGTGCCAGCAGCACCGGACAGGCTCGCACAGATACGCAGTATTTT
>TRBD2|TRBJ2-1|TRBV20-1|many
CSARAYSGTSGRARNEQFF
TGCAGTGCTAGAGCCTACTCCGGGACTAGCGGGAGGGCCCGAAATGAGCAGTTCTTC
>.|TRBJ1-1|TRBV20-1|few
CSAGRRDEAFF
TGCAGTGCTGGGCGTCGAGATGAAGCTTTCTTT
>TRBD2|TRBJ2-1|TRBV20-1|.
CSATSGTSGDNEQFF
TGCAGTGCTACCTCCGGGACTAGCGGGGATAATGAGCAGTTCTTC
>.|TRBJ2-1|TRBV5-1|few
CASSSSRTDYNEQFF
TGCGCCAGCAGCTCCTCCCGGACAGACTACAATGAGCAGTTCTTC
>TRBD1|TRBJ1-5|TRBV20-1|.
CSAREGTGLLYSNQPQHF
TGCAGTGCTAGAGAGGGGACAGGGTTGCTTTATAGCAATCAGCCCCAGCATTTT
>.|TRBJ2-2|TRBV4-2|many
CASSQAQNTGELFF
TGTGCCAGCAGCCAAGCACAGAACACCGGGGAGCTGTTTTTT
>TRBD1|TRBJ2-7|TRBV27|.
CASSLGTGFLPYEQYF
TGTGCCAGCAGTTTAGGGACAGGGTTTCTTCCCTACGAGCAGTACTTC
>.|TRBJ2-7|TRBV5-1|few
CASSLEARYEQYF
TGCGCCAGCAGCTTGGAGGCTCGCTACGAGCAGTACTTC
>.|TRBJ2-1|TRBV7-9|few
CASSRAPLASGGNEQFF
TGTGCCAGCAGCCGGGCCCCCCTAGCGTCCGGGGGAAATGAGCAGTTCTTC
>.|TRBJ1-5|TRBV20-1|.
CSASKENPGNQPQHF
TGCAGTGCTAGTAAGGAAAACCCGGGCAATCAGCCCCAGCATTTT
>.|TRBJ2-5|TRBV7-9|.
CASSFQGIQETQYF
TGTGCCAGCAGCTTCCAAGGGATCCAAGAGACCCAGTACTTC
>TRBD2|TRBJ2-1|TRBV12-3/TRBV12-4|few
CASSRGLAGVGDEQFF
TGTGCCAGCAGTAGGGGACTAGCGGGAGTAGGTGATGAGCAGTTCTTC
>TRBD2|TRBJ2-4|TRBV4-2|.
CASSQNGRGGSKNIQYF
TGTGCCAGCAGCCAAAATGGGCGGGGGGGCTCCAAAAACATTCAGTACTTC
>.|TRBJ2-3|TRBV20-1|.
CSAQNTDTQYF
TGCAGTGCCCAGAATACAGATACGCAGTATTTT
>TRBD2|TRBJ2-2|TRBV9|few
CASSVFSGGAGELFF
TGTGCCAGCAGCGTATTTAGCGGGGGGGCTGGGGAGCTGTTTTTT
>TRBD2|TRBJ2-1|TRBV20-1|.
CSARDPRVAGEREQFF
TGCAGTGCTAGAGACCCCCGAGTAGCGGGGGAGAGGGAGCAGTTCTTC
>TRBD2|TRBJ2-3|TRBV9|few
CASSALAGAIDTQYF
TGTGCCAGCAGCGCCCTAGCGGGAGCGATAGATACGCAGTATTTT